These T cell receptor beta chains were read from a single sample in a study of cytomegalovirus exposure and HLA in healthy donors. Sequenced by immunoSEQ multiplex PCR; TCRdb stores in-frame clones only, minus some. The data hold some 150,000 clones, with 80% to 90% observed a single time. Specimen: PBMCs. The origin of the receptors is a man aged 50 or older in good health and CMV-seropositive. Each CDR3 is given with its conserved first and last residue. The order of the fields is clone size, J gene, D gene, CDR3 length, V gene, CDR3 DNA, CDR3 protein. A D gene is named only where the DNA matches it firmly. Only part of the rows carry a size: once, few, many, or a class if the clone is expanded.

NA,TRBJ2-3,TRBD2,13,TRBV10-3,TGTGCCATCAAGACTAGCGGGGGTGATACGCAGTATTTT,CAIKTSGGDTQYF
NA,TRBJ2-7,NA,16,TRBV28,TGTGCCAGCAGTTTACAGGGGCAAATATTCTCCTACGAGCAGTACTTC,CASSLQGQIFSYEQYF
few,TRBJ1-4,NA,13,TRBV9,TGTGCCAGCAGCGTACGGGGTGGGGAAAAACTGTTTTTT,CASSVRGGEKLFF
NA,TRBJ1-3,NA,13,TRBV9,TGTGCCAGCAGCGCCCACTCTGGAAACACCATATATTTT,CASSAHSGNTIYF
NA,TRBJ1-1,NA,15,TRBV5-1,TGCGCCAGCAGCCCGGGGGGGTTACGGAACACTGAAGCTTTCTTT,CASSPGGLRNTEAFF
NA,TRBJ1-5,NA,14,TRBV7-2,TGTGCCAGCAGCTTAGGTGGGGGCAAGCAGCCCCAGCATTTT,CASSLGGGKQPQHF
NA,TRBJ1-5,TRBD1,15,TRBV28,TGTGCCAGCAGTCTCGGGACAGAGATTAATCAGCCCCAGCATTTT,CASSLGTEINQPQHF
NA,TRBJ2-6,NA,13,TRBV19,TGTGCCAGTACCCGCTCTGGGGCCAACGTCCTGACTTTC,CASTRSGANVLTF
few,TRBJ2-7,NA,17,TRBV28,TGTGCCAGCAGTTTATATAGTCGGGGGAGCTTTGGGGGGGAGCAGTACTTC,CASSLYSRGSFGGEQYF
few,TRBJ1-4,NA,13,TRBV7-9,TGTGCCAGCAGCTTGGGTCTCGGGGAAAAACTGTTTTTT,CASSLGLGEKLFF
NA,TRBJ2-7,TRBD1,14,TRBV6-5,TGTGCCAGCAGTTCCGACAGGGGCAGCTACGAGCAGTACTTC,CASSSDRGSYEQYF
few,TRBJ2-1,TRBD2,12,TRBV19,TGTGCCAGTACTAGCGGTTACAATGAGCAGTTCTTC,CASTSGYNEQFF
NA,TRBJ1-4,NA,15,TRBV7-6,TGTGCCAGCAGCTTAGCAAGACAGGCCAATGAAAAACTGTTTTTT,CASSLARQANEKLFF
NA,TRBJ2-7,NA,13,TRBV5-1,TGCGCCAGCAGCGGGGGGGCAGGGAACGAGCAGTACTTC,CASSGGAGNEQYF
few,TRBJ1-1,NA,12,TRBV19,TGTGCCAGTAGGGGCCTCAGGGGTGAAGCTTTCTTT,CASRGLRGEAFF
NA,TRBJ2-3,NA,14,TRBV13,TGTGCCAGCAGCCCCGCCGGGGAGTCAGATACGCAGTATTTT,CASSPAGESDTQYF
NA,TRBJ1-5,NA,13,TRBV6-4,TGTGCCAGCAGAGCCTCAGGGAATCAGCCCCAGCATTTT,CASRASGNQPQHF
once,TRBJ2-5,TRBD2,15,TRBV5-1,TGCGCCAGCAGCTTAAGCGGGAGGGCCGAAGAGACCCAGTACTTC,CASSLSGRAEETQYF
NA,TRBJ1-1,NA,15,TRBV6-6,TGTGCCAGCAGTTACTCCTACAGGTTTCACACTGAAGCTTTCTTT,CASSYSYRFHTEAFF
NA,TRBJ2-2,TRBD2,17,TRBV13,TGTGCCAGCAGCACGGGGAGCGGGGGGGAACACGGAGGGGAGCTGTTTTTT,CASSTGSGGEHGGELFF
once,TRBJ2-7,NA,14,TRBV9,TGTGCCAGCAGCGTTGACAGGCAAGGGGACGAGCAGTACTTC,CASSVDRQGDEQYF
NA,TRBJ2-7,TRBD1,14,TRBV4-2,TGTGCCAGCAGCCAGGCTACAGGGGTCGACGAGCAGTACTTC,CASSQATGVDEQYF
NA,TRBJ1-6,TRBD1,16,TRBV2,TGTGCCAGCAGTGGAGGGGGCGCGGCCCATGTTTCACCCCTCCACTTT,CASSGGGAAHVSPLHF
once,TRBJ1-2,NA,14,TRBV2,TGTGCCAGCACCCGGGGAGGGGCTGTAGGAGGCTACACCTTC,CASTRGGAVGGYTF
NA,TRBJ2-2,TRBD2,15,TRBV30,TGTGCCTACCTTATAGCGGGAGCCAACACCGGGGAGCTGTTTTTT,CAYLIAGANTGELFF
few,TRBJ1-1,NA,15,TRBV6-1,TGTGCCAGCAGTGAACGGGGAGCGACGTACACTGAAGCTTTCTTT,CASSERGATYTEAFF
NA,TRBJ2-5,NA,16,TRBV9,TGTGCCAGCAGCCCCTCGGCGGGGGCTAACCAAGAGACCCAGTACTTC,CASSPSAGANQETQYF
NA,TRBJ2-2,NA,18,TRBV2,TGTGCCAGCAGTGAAGAAGTGAGAGAAGTTTCATTCACCGGGGAGCTGTTTTTT,CASSEEVREVSFTGELFF
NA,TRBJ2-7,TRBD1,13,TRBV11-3,TGTGCCAGCAGCGAGGGACAGGGTGGCGAGCAGTACTTC,CASSEGQGGEQYF
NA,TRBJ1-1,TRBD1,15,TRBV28,TGTGCCAGCAGTTCCCCCCGGACAGGGAACACTGAAGCTTTCTTT,CASSSPRTGNTEAFF
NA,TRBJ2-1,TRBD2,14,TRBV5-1,TGCGCCAGCGGGAAAAGACTAGCCAACAATGAGCAGTTCTTC,CASGKRLANNEQFF
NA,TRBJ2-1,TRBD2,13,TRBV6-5,TGTGCCAGCAAACGGGGGGTCGAGGATGAGCAGTTCTTC,CASKRGVEDEQFF
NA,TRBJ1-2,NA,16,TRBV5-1,TGCGCCAGCAGGACTACTTCGTTCTCGGGGAACTATGGCTACACCTTC,CASRTTSFSGNYGYTF
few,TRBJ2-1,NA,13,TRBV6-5,TGTGCCAGCAGTTACTCCCCCTCGGGTGCTCACTTCTTC,CASSYSPSGAHFF
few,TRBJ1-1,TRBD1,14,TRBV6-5,TGTGCCAGCAGTGACTGGGACAGGGGCGTACGGGGTTTCTTT,CASSDWDRGVRGFF
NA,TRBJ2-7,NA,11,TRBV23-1,TGCGCCAGCAGTCGCCGGTACGAGCAGTACTTC,CASSRRYEQYF
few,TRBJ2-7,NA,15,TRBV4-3,TGCGCCAGCAGCCAAGAATGGATACCCACGGAGGAGCAGTACTTC,CASSQEWIPTEEQYF
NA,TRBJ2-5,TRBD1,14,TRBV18,TGTGCCAGCTCACCCGGGACAGGGTCCGAGACCCAGTACTTC,CASSPGTGSETQYF
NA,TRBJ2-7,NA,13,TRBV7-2,TGTGCCAGCAGCTTAAAGGGGGAGAGCGAGCAGTACTTC,CASSLKGESEQYF
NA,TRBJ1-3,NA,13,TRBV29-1,TGCAGCGTCCGATCTGCGCGCGGAAACACCATATATTTT,CSVRSARGNTIYF
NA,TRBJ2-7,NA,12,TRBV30,TGTGCCTGGAGTGGCGGAGGCGGCGAGCAGTACTTC,CAWSGGGGEQYF
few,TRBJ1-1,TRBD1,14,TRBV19,TGTGCCAGTAGTATACAGGGGGCTACAGGTGAAGCTTTCTTT,CASSIQGATGEAFF
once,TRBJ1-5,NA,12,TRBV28,TGTGCCAGCAGAGTCAGGGATCAGCCCCAGCATTTT,CASRVRDQPQHF
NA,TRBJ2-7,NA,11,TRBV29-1,TGCAGCGTTGAAACTCCCTACGAGCAGTACTTC,CSVETPYEQYF
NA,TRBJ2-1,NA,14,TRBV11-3,TGTGCCAGCAGCTTTAGGGGATCCTACAATGAGCAGTTCTTC,CASSFRGSYNEQFF